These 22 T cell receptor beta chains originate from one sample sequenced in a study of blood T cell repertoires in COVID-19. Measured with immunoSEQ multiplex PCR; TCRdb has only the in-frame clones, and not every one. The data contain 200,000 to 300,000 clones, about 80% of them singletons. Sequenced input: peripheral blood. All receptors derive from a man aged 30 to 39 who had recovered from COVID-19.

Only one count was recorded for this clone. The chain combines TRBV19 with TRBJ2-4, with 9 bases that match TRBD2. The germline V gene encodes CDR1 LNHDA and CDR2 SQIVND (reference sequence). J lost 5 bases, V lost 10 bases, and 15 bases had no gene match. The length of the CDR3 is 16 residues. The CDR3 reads CATQGLASGEENIQYF. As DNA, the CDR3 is TGTGCCACTCAAGGGCTGGCTAGCGGGGAGGAAAACATTCAGTACTTC.

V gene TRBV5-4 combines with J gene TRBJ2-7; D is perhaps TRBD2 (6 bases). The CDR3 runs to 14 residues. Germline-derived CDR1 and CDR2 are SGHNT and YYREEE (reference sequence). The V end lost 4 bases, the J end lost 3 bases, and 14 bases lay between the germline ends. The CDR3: CASSAGGAGYEQYF. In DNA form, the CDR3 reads TGTGCCAGCAGCGCCGGGGGAGCAGGCTACGAGCAGTACTTC.

Written as DNA, the CDR3 is TGTGCCAGTAGTATAGCTGGGCCGGAGACCCAGTACTTC. Encoded protein: CASSIAGPETQYF. V usage is TRBV19 and J usage is TRBJ2-5; D gene ambiguous. Trimming took off 1 base at V and 5 bases at J, with 8 bases between the two ends. The germline CDR1 and CDR2 sequences are LNHDA and SQIVND (reference sequence). This CDR3 is built from 13 residues.

In DNA form, the CDR3 reads TGTGCTAGTGGTTTGCACCACAGGGAGCAGTTCTTC. It codes for CASGLHHREQFF. V gene TRBV12-5 combines with J gene TRBJ2-1, with D possibly matching TRBD1 (5 bases). CDR3 size: 12 residues. Trimming took 2 bases from V and 10 from J, leaving 9 bases between them. CDR1 LGHNT and CDR2 FRNRAP come from the germline V gene.

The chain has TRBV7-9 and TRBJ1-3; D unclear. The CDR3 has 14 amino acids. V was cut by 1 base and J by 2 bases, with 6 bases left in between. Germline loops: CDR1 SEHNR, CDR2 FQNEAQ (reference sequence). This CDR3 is CASSLGAAGNTIYF. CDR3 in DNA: TGTGCCAGCAGCTTAGGGGCCGCTGGAAACACCATATATTTT.

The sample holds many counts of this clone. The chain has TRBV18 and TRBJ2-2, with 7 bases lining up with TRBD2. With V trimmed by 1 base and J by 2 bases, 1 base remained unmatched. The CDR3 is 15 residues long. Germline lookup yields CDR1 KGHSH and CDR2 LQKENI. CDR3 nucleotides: TGTGCCAGCTCACCACGCGGGGGTAACACCGGGGAGCTGTTTTTT. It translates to CASSPRGGNTGELFF.

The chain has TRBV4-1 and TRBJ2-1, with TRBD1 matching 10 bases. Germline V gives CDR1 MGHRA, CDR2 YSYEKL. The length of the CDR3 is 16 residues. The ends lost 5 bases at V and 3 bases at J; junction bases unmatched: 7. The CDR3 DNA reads TGCGCCAGCAGCGACGCGGGGACAGGGGTCTACAATGAGCAGTTCTTC. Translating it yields CASSDAGTGVYNEQFF.

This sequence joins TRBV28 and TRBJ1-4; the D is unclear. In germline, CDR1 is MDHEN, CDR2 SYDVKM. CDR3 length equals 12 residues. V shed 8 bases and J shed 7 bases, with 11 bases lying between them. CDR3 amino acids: CASAGRVEKLFF. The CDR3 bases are TGTGCCAGCGCGGGAAGAGTTGAAAAACTGTTTTTT.

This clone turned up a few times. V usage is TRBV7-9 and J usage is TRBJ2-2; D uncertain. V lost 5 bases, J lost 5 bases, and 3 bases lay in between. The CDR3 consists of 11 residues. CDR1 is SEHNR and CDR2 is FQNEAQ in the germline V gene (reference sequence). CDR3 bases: TGTGCCAGCAGCCCGACCGGGGAGCTGTTTTTT. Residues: CASSPTGELFF.

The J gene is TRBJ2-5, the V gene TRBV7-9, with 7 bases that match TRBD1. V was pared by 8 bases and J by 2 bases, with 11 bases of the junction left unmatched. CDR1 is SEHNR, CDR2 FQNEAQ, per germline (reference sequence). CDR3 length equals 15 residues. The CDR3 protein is CASSKGQFMQETQYF. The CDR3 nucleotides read TGTGCCAGCTCCAAGGGACAGTTTATGCAAGAGACCCAGTACTTC.

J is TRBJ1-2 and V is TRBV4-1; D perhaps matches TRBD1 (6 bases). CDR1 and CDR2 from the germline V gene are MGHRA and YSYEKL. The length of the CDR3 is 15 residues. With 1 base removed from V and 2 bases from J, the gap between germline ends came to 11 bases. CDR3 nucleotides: TGCGCCAGCAGCCAAGTTTTGGGGACAAACTATGGCTACACCTTC. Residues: CASSQVLGTNYGYTF.

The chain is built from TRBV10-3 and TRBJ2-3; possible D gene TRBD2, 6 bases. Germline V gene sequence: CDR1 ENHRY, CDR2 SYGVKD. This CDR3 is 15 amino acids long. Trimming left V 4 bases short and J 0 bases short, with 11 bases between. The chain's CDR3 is CAISGAGTSTDTQYF. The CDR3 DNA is TGTGCCATCAGTGGGGCGGGGACTAGCACAGATACGCAGTATTTT.

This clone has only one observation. The CDR3 protein is CASSSSWGDTEAFF. The CDR3 DNA is TGTGCCAGCAGCTCAAGCTGGGGGGACACTGAAGCTTTCTTT. The chain links TRBV11-1 to TRBJ1-1, with D perhaps TRBD1 (5 bases). Trimming left V 4 bases short and J 3 bases short, with 12 bases between. This CDR3 region has 14 residues. Per germline, CDR1 SGHAT and CDR2 FQDESV (reference sequence).

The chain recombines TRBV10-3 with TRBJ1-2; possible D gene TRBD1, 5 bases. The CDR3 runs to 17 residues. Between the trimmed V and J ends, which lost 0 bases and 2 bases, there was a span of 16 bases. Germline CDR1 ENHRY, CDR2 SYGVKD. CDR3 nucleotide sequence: TGTGCCATCAGTGAGTCGAACCCGAGACAGACCAACTATGGCTACACCTTC. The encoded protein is CAISESNPRQTNYGYTF.

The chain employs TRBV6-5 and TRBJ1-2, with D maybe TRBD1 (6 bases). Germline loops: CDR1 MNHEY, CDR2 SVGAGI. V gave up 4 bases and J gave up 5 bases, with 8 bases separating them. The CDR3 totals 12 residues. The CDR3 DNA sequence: TGTGCCAGCAGTTTAGGGGGTTATGGCTACACCTTC. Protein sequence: CASSLGGYGYTF.

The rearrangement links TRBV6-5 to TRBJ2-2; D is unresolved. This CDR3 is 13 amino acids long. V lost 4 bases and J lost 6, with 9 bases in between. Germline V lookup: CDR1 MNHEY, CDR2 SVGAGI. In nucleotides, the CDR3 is TGTGCCAGCAGTTCCCTCCCTTCCGGGGAGCTGTTTTTT. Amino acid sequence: CASSSLPSGELFF.

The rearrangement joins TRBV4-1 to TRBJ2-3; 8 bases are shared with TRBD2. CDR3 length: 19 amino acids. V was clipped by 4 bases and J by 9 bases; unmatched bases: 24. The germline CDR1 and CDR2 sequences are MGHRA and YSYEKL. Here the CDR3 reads CASSLDHGTSNLLGTTQYF. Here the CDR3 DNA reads TGCGCCAGCAGCCTAGACCACGGGACTAGTAACCTTCTAGGCACCACGCAGTATTTT.

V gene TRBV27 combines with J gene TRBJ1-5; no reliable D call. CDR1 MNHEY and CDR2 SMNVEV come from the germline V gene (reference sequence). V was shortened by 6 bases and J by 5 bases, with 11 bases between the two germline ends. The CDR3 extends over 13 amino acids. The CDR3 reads CASSRLSYQPQHF. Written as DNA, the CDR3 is TGTGCCAGCAGCCGCCTGAGTTATCAGCCCCAGCATTTT.

For the CDR3, the DNA is TGCAGCGTTTCTCAGGGGTCGAACACTGAAGCTTTCTTT. Its translation: CSVSQGSNTEAFF. V usage is TRBV29-1 and J usage is TRBJ1-1, with a tentative D call TRBD1 (6 bases). V gave up 5 bases and J gave up 1 base, with 11 bases separating them. The CDR3 covers 13 residues. CDR1 is SQVTM and CDR2 is ANQGSEA in the germline V gene.

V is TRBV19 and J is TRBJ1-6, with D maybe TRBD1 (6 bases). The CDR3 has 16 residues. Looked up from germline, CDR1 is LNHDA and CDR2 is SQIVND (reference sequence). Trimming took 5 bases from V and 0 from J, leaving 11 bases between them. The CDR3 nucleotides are TGTGCCAGTAGTTCTGGCAGGGGCTCCTATAATTCACCCCTCCACTTT. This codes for CASSSGRGSYNSPLHF.

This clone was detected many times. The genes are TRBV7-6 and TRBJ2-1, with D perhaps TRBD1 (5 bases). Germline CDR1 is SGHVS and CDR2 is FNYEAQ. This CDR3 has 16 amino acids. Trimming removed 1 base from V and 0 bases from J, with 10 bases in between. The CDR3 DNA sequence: TGTGCCAGCAGCTTAGTTTGGGGCGACTCCTACAATGAGCAGTTCTTC. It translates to CASSLVWGDSYNEQFF. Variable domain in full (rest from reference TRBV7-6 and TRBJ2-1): GAGVSQSPRYKVTKRGQDVALRCDPISGHVSLYWYRQALGQGPEFLTYFNYEAQQDKSGLPNDRFSAERPEGSISTLTIQRTEQRDSAMYRCASSLVWGDSYNEQFFGPGTRLTVL.

This chain's CDR3 is CASSVSRDNGYTF. For the CDR3, the DNA is TGTGCCAGCAGTGTGTCTCGGGACAATGGCTACACCTTC. The chain is built from TRBV2 and TRBJ1-2, with a possible D match to TRBD1 (6 bases). The CDR3 runs 13 residues. Germline V gene data show CDR1 as SNHLY and CDR2 as FYNNEI. Trimming stripped 4 bases from V and 6 bases from J, with 12 bases between.